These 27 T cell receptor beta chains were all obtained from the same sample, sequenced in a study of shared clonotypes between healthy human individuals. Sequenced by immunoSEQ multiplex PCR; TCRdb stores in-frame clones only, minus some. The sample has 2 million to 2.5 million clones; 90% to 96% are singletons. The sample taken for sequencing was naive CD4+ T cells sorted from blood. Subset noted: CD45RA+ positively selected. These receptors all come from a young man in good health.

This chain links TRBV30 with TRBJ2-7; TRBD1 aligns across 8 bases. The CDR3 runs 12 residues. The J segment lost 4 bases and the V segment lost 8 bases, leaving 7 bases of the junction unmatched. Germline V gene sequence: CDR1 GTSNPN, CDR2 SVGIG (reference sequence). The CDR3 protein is CAGGQGAYEQYF. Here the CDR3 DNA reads TGTGCCGGGGGGCAGGGGGCTTACGAGCAGTACTTC.

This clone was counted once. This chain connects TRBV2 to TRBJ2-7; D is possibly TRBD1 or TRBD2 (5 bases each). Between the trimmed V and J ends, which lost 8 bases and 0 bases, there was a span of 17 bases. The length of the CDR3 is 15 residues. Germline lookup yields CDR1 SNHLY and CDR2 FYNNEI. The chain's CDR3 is CASEGDRSTSYEQYF. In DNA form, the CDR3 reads TGTGCCAGCGAGGGAGACAGATCCACCTCCTACGAGCAGTACTTC.

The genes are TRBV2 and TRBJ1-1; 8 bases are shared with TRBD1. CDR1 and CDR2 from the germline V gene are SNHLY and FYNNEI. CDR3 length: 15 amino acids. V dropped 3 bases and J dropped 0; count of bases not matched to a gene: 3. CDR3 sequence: CASSDRDRMNTEAFF. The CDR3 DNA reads TGTGCCAGCAGTGACAGGGACAGGATGAACACTGAAGCTTTCTTT.

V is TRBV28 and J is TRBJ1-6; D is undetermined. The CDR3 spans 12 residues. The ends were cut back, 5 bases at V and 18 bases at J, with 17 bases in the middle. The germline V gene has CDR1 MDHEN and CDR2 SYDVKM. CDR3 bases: TGTGCCAGCAGTGAGCTTGAGGGTCTAAGCCACTTT. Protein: CASSELEGLSHF.

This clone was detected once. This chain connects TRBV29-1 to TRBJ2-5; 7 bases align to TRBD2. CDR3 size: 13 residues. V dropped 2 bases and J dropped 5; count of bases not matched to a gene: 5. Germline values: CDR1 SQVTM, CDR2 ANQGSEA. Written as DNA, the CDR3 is TGCAGCGTTGAATCGGGGGGTAGGGAGACCCAGTACTTC. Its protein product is CSVESGGRETQYF. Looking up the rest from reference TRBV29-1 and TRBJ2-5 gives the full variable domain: SAVISQKPSRDICQRGTSLTIQCQVDSQVTMMFWYRQQPGQSLTLIATANQGSEATYESGFVIDKFPISRPNLTFSTLTVSNMSPEDSSIYLCSVESGGRETQYFGPGTRLLVL.

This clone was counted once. As DNA, the CDR3 is TGTGCCTGGAGTCCTCACCCCCAGGCGGCCCAGCATTTT. It translates to CAWSPHPQAAQHF. The J gene is TRBJ1-5, the V gene TRBV30; D gene unclear. The CDR3 consists of 13 residues. V was pared by 2 bases and J by 11 bases, with 16 bases between. The germline CDR1 and CDR2 sequences are GTSNPN and SVGIG (reference sequence).

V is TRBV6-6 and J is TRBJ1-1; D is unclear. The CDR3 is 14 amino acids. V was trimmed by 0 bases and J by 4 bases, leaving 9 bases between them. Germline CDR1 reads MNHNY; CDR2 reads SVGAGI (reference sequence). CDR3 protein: CASSYSGQVTEAFF. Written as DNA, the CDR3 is TGTGCCAGCAGTTACTCGGGCCAGGTCACTGAAGCTTTCTTT.

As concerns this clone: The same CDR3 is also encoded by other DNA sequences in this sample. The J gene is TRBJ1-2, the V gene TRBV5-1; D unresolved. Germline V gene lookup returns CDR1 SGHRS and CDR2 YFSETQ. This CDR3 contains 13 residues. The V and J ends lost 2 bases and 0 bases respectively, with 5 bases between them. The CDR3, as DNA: TGCGCCAGCAGCTTTGGTTCTAACTATGGCTACACCTTC. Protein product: CASSFGSNYGYTF.

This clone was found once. The CDR3 is CASSLASRVIAQNTQYF. The DNA for the CDR3 is TGTGCCAGCAGCTTAGCGAGCAGGGTAATAGCACAGAATACGCAGTATTTT. The chain joins TRBV7-2 to TRBJ2-3; D might be TRBD1 (5 bases). V was clipped by 0 bases and J by 7 bases, with 20 bases between them. CDR1 and CDR2 (germline): SGHTA, FQGNSA. This CDR3 spans 17 amino acids.

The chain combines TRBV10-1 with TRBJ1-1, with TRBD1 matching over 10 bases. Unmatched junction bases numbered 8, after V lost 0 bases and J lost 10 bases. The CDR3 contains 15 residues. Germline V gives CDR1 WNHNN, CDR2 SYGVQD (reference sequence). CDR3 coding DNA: TGCGCCAGCAGTGAGTCGATTGGGACAGGGGCTCCAGCTTTCTTT. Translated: CASSESIGTGAPAFF.

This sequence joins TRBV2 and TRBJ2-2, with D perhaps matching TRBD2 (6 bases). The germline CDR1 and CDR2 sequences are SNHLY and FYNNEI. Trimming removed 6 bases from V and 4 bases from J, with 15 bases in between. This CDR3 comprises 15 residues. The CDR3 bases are TGTGCCAGCAGGCCCGAGGGGCGGGGCACCGGGGAGCTGTTTTTT. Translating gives CASRPEGRGTGELFF.

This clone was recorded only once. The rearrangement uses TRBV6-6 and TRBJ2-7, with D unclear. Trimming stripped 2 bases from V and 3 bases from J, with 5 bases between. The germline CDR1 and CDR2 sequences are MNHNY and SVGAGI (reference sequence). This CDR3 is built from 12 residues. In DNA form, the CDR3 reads TGTGCCAGCAGTTACGGGTTCTACGAGCAGTACTTC. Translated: CASSYGFYEQYF.

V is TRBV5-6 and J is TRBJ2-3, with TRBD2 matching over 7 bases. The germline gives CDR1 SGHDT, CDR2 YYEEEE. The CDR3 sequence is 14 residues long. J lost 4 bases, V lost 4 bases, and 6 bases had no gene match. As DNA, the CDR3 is TGTGCCAGCAGCCGGACTAGGAACCCAGATACGCAGTATTTT. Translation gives CASSRTRNPDTQYF.

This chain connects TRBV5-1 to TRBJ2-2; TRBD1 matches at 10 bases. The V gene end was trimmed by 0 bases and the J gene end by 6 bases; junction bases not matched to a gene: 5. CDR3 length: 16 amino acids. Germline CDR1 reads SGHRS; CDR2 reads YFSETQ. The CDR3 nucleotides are TGCGCCAGCAGCTTGGGATCGACAGGGGGCTCCGGGGAGCTGTTTTTT. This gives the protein CASSLGSTGGSGELFF.

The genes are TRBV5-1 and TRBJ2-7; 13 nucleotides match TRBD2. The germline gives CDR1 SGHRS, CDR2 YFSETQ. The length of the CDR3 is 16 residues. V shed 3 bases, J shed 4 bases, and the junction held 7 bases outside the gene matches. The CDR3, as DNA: TGCGCCAGCAGCTACCAACTAGCGGGAGGGGTATACGAGCAGTACTTC. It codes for CASSYQLAGGVYEQYF.

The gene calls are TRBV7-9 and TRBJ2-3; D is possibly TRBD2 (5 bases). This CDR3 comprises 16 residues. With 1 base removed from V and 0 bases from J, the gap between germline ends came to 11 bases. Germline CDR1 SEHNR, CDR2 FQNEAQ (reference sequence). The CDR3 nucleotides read TGTGCCAGCAGCTTAGAAGGTGGGAGTAGCACAGATACGCAGTATTTT. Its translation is CASSLEGGSSTDTQYF.

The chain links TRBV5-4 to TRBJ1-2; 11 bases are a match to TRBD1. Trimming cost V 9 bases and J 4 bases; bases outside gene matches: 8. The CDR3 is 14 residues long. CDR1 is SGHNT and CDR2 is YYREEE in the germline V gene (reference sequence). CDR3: CATDRGLFGYGYTF. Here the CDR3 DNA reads TGTGCCACGGACAGGGGGCTCTTCGGCTATGGCTACACCTTC.

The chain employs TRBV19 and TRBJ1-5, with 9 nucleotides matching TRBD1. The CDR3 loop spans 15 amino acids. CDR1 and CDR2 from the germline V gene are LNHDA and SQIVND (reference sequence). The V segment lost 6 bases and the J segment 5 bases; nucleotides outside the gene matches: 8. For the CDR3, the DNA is TGTGCCAGTAGGGAAGACAGGGGGATTTATCAGCCCCAGCATTTT. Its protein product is CASREDRGIYQPQHF. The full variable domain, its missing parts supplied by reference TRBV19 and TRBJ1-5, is DGGITQSPKYLFRKEGQNVTLSCEQNLNHDAMYWYRQDPGQGLRLIYYSQIVNDFQKGDIAEGYSVSREKKESFPLTVTSAQKNPTAFYLCASREDRGIYQPQHFGDGTRLSIL.

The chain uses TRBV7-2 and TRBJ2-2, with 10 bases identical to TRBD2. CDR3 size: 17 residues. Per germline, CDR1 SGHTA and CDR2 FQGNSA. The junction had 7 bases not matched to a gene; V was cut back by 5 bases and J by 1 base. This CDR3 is CASSRTSGVLNTGELFF. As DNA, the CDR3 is TGTGCCAGCAGCCGTACTAGCGGGGTCTTGAACACCGGGGAGCTGTTTTTT.

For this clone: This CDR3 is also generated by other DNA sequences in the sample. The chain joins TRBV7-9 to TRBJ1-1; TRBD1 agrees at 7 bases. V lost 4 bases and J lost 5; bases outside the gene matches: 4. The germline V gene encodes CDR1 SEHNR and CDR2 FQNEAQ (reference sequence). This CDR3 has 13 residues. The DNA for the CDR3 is TGTGCCAGCAGCTCCCAGGGGGGAACTGAAGCTTTCTTT. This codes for CASSSQGGTEAFF.

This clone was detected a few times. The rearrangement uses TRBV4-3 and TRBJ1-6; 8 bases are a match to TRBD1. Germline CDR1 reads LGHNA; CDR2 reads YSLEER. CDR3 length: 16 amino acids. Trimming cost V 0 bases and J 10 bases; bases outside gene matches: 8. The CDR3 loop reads CASSQEYDRGGSPLHF. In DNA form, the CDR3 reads TGCGCCAGCAGCCAAGAGTACGACAGGGGAGGATCACCCCTCCACTTT.

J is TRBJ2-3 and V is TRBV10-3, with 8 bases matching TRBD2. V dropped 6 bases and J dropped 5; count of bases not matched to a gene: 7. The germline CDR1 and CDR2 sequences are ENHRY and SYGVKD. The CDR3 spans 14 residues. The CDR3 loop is CAIRLAEGRDTQYF. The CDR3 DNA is TGTGCCATCAGACTAGCGGAGGGTAGAGATACGCAGTATTTT.

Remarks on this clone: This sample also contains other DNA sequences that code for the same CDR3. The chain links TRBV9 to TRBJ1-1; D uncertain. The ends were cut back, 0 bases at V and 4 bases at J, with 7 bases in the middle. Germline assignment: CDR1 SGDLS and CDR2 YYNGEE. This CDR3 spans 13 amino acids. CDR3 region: CASSVGPGTEAFF. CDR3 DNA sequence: TGTGCCAGCAGCGTAGGTCCAGGCACTGAAGCTTTCTTT.

CDR3 nucleotide sequence: TGTGCCAGCAGTGGGACATCGATACCCACGAACACCGGGGAGCTGTTTTTT. Encoded protein: CASSGTSIPTNTGELFF. This chain joins TRBV2 and TRBJ2-2; tentatively, D is TRBD1 (5 bases). The ends were cut back, 4 bases at V and 0 bases at J, with 15 bases in the middle. Germline V gene sequence: CDR1 SNHLY, CDR2 FYNNEI. This CDR3 has 17 amino acids.

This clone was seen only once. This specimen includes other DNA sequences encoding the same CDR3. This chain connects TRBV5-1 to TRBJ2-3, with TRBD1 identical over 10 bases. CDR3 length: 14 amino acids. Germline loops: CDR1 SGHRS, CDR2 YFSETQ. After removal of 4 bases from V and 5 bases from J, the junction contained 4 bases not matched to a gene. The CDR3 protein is CASSPRTGGDTQYF. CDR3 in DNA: TGCGCCAGCAGCCCTCGGACAGGGGGAGATACGCAGTATTTT. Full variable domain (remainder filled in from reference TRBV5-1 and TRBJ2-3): KAGVTQTPRYLIKTRGQQVTLSCSPISGHRSVSWYQQTPGQGLQFLFEYFSETQRNKGNFPGRFSGRQFSNSRSEMNVSTLELGDSALYLCASSPRTGGDTQYFGPGTRLTVL.

The CDR3 sequence is CASSPVRQNSNQPQHF. In DNA, the CDR3 is TGTGCCAGCTCACCGGTCAGACAAAATAGCAATCAGCCCCAGCATTTT. The rearrangement uses TRBV18 and TRBJ1-5, with no clear D. Per the germline V gene, CDR1 is KGHSH and CDR2 is LQKENI. The CDR3 length is 16 residues. V lost 3 bases and J lost 0, with 12 bases in between.

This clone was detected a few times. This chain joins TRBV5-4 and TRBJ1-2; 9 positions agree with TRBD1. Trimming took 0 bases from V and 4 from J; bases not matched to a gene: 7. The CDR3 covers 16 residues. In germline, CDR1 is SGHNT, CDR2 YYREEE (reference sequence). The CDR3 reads CASSLASSGQGYGYTF. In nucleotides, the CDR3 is TGTGCCAGCAGCTTGGCTTCTTCGGGACAGGGCTATGGCTACACCTTC.